A single sample gave rise to the 16 T cell receptor beta chains below, sequenced in a study of T-cell memory formation after mild COVID-19. TCRdb re-called the 5' RACE reads with MiXCR, one entry per CDR3 protein. The sample consists of 120,000 to 150,000 distinct CDR3 sequences, 6% to 7% of them appearing once. Material: PBMCs or a T cell subset sorted from them (not recorded which). These receptors came from an adult woman who had mild COVID-19 (a few samples of this study predate the infection). Cell type and time point are not known.

This clonotype occurred many times. V usage is TRBV4-2 and J usage is TRBJ2-6; unclear D gene. CDR3 length: 15 amino acids. CDR1 is LGHNA and CDR2 is YNFKEQ in the germline V gene. Trimming shortened V by 0 bases and J by 6 bases, and 9 bases separated the two germline ends. The DNA for the CDR3 is TGTGCCAGCAGCCAAGATGTTGTGCAGGCCAACGTCCTGACTTTC. It is translated as CASSQDVVQANVLTF.

Ten or more counts support this clonotype. The CDR3 is CASMNSGAWEQYF. Here the CDR3 DNA reads TGTGCCAGCATGAATAGCGGGGCCTGGGAGCAGTACTTC. V and J are TRBV5-5 and TRBJ2-7, with TRBD2 matching 8 bases. The CDR3 loop spans 13 amino acids. J lost 7 bases, V lost 6 bases, and 9 bases had no gene match. Germline V gene sequence: CDR1 SGHKS, CDR2 YYEKEE (reference sequence).

A few counts support this clonotype. In nucleotides, the CDR3 is TGTGCCAGCAGCGCAGGGGGGCACCTAATTCAGCCCCAGCATTTT. Translating gives CASSAGGHLIQPQHF. The chain is built from TRBV9 and TRBJ1-5; TRBD1 agrees at 7 bases. Germline values: CDR1 SGDLS, CDR2 YYNGEE. With V trimmed by 3 bases and J by 6 bases, 9 bases remained unmatched. CDR3 length: 15 residues. Combining the CDR3 with reference TRBV9 and TRBJ1-5 gives the whole variable domain DSGVTQTPKHLITATGQRVTLRCSPRSGDLSVYWYQQSLDQGLQFLIQYYNGEERAKGNILERFSAQQFPDLHSELNLSSLELGDSALYFCASSAGGHLIQPQHFGDGTRLSIL.

This clonotype was found many times. The chain links TRBV12-3 or TRBV12-4 to TRBJ1-2, with TRBD1 as a possible D gene (6 bases). Between the trimmed V and J ends, which lost 2 bases and 2 bases, there was a span of 15 bases. The CDR3 contains 16 residues. In DNA form, the CDR3 reads TGTGCCAGCAGTTTACCTAACCGGGACAAGAACTATGGCTACACCTTC. It is translated as CASSLPNRDKNYGYTF.

The chain links TRBV5-1 to TRBJ2-3; D remains ambiguous. The ends were cut back, 0 bases at V and 4 bases at J, with 6 bases in the middle. This CDR3 is 13 amino acids long. Per germline, CDR1 SGHRS and CDR2 YFSETQ. The CDR3 loop reads CASSLDSADTQYF. The CDR3, as DNA: TGCGCCAGCAGCTTGGACAGCGCAGATACGCAGTATTTT.

This clonotype occurred many times. This chain links TRBV7-9 with TRBJ2-2; D uncertain. This CDR3 is 12 amino acids long. CDR1 and CDR2 (germline): SEHNR, FQNEAQ (reference sequence). V gave up 2 bases and J gave up 7 bases, with 5 bases separating them. CDR3 DNA sequence: TGTGCCAGCAGCTTATACGTCGGGGAGCTGTTTTTT. It yields the protein CASSLYVGELFF.

In its sample, this clonotype was seen a few times. The chain employs TRBV30 and TRBJ2-7; 9 nucleotides line up with TRBD1. Germline CDR1 GTSNPN, CDR2 SVGIG (reference sequence). The CDR3 totals 13 residues. The J segment lost 6 bases and the V segment lost 4 bases, leaving 7 bases of the junction unmatched. CDR3 sequence: CAWNGQGKGEQYF. In nucleotides, the CDR3 is TGTGCCTGGAATGGACAGGGGAAGGGCGAGCAGTACTTC. The full variable domain, in which reference TRBV30 and TRBJ2-7 provide the parts outside the CDR3, is SQTIHQWPATLVQPVGSPLSLECTVEGTSNPNLYWYRQAAGRGLQLLFYSVGIGQISSEVPQNLSASRPQDRQFILSSKKLLLSDSGFYLCAWNGQGKGEQYFGPGTRLTVT.

This clonotype came up a few times. The chain joins TRBV5-1 to TRBJ1-1; the D is unclear. The CDR3 is made up of 15 amino acids. CDR1 is SGHRS and CDR2 is YFSETQ in the germline V gene. V was cut by 0 bases and J by 0 bases, with 9 bases left in between. CDR3 protein: CASSLVGLMNTEAFF. The CDR3 bases are TGCGCCAGCAGCTTGGTGGGTCTTATGAACACTGAAGCTTTCTTT.

This clonotype was detected once. The gene calls are TRBV27 and TRBJ2-1; possibly TRBD2 for D (6 bases). This CDR3 region has 15 residues. V lost 2 bases and J lost 9, with 17 bases in between. Germline loops: CDR1 MNHEY, CDR2 SMNVEV (reference sequence). The CDR3 here is CASSLGDYAGSEQFF. The DNA of the CDR3 is TGTGCCAGCAGTTTAGGTGACTACGCCGGGAGTGAGCAGTTCTTC.

In its sample, this clonotype was seen many times. The chain is built from TRBV7-6 and TRBJ1-6, with 8 bases fitting TRBD1. The V segment lost 2 bases and the J segment 9 bases; nucleotides outside the gene matches: 15. Per germline, CDR1 SGHVS and CDR2 FNYEAQ. This CDR3 spans 18 amino acids. This chain's CDR3 is CASSLIPGTGEGGSPLHF. The CDR3 DNA reads as TGTGCCAGCAGCTTAATCCCTGGGACAGGCGAAGGGGGTTCACCCCTCCACTTT.

The table lists this clonotype with many counts. The CDR3 reads CASSLTSGTYEQYF. The CDR3 DNA sequence: TGTGCCAGCAGCTTAACTAGCGGAACTTACGAGCAGTACTTC. The rearrangement uses TRBV7-8 and TRBJ2-7; 8 nucleotides match TRBD2. Germline-derived CDR1 and CDR2 are SGHVS and FQNEAQ. After removal of 2 bases from V and 4 bases from J, the junction contained 4 bases not matched to a gene. CDR3 size: 14 residues.

This clonotype was found many times. CDR3 protein: CASSHSGAGYGYTF. DNA of the CDR3: TGCGCCAGCAGCCATTCAGGGGCGGGCTATGGCTACACCTTC. This rearrangement joins TRBV4-3 to TRBJ1-2; possibly TRBD1 for D (6 bases). V was pared by 3 bases and J by 4 bases, with 12 bases between. This CDR3 region has 14 residues. Germline V gene data show CDR1 as LGHNA and CDR2 as YSLEER.

This clonotype was detected a few times. The chain carries TRBV12-3 or TRBV12-4 and TRBJ2-5; weak D call: TRBD1 (5 bases). V was trimmed by 5 bases and J by 0 bases, leaving 10 bases between them. The CDR3 runs to 14 residues. The CDR3 protein is CASSLGQNQETQYF. In DNA form, the CDR3 reads TGTGCCAGCAGTCTGGGGCAGAACCAAGAGACCCAGTACTTC.

This clonotype was recorded many times. The J gene is TRBJ1-1, the V gene TRBV3-1, with a weak D call TRBD1 (5 bases). V was shortened by 8 bases and J by 5 bases, with 15 bases between the two germline ends. This CDR3 has 13 residues. The germline V gene encodes CDR1 LGHDT and CDR2 YNNKEL (reference sequence). The CDR3 DNA reads as TGTGCCAGCCGTCTCGCCGAGGGGACTGAAGCTTTCTTT. Protein sequence: CASRLAEGTEAFF.

The chain links TRBV5-1 to TRBJ2-5, with D perhaps being TRBD1 or TRBD2 (5 bases each). With 0 bases removed from V and 4 bases from J, the gap between germline ends came to 10 bases. CDR1 and CDR2 from the germline V gene are SGHRS and YFSETQ. CDR3 length: 14 amino acids. The CDR3: CASSLEKGRETQYF. The CDR3 DNA is TGCGCCAGCAGCTTGGAAAAGGGGAGAGAGACCCAGTACTTC.

The rearrangement joins TRBV24-1 to TRBJ2-2; 9 bases align to TRBD1. Germline V CDR1 and CDR2: KGHDR, SFDVKD. CDR3 size: 19 residues. J lost 3 bases, V lost 3 bases, and 13 bases had no gene match. CDR3 sequence: CATSDPGTGRGSDTGELFF. CDR3 nucleotides: TGTGCCACCAGTGATCCCGGGACAGGGAGGGGAAGTGACACCGGGGAGCTGTTTTTT.